The present entry profiles one TCR beta chain with its context. This entry comes from a study of cytomegalovirus exposure and HLA in healthy donors. Germline loops: CDR1 LNHDA, CDR2 SQIVND (reference sequence). The CDR3 totals 13 residues. Trimming took off 7 bases at V and 4 bases at J, with 11 bases between the two ends. The PCR employed 60 Vbeta primers together with 13 Jbeta primers. Some clones are missing from TCRdb's copy, which holds only in-frame ones; the method was immunoSEQ multiplex PCR. Of some 140,000 clones listed, 70% to 80% were seen once; the top ten hold around 13%. V and J are TRBV19 and TRBJ1-3; the D gene is possibly TRBD1 (5 bases). The origin of this receptor is a man aged 25-45 years in good health and CMV-seropositive. Sequences were obtained from PBMCs. The CDR3 sequence: CASTDRQGNTIYF. CDR3 in DNA: TGTGCCAGTACCGATCGACAGGGAAACACCATATATTTT.